This T cell receptor beta chain is drawn from a study of blood T cell repertoires in COVID-19 (dated by TCRdb to about 2020). About the full investigation: Samples from collaborators originated in the United States, Italy and Spain and spanned both the acute and convalescent phases of COVID-19. HLA class I and class II types, where available, came from metadata supplied by the sample provider rather than from assay-based typing. The repertoires were released in a freely available public database intended as a resource for research on the immune response to SARS-CoV-2. The dataset comprised deeply sampled blood TCRbeta repertoires from subjects exposed to, actively infected with, or recovered from COVID-19. The samples were drawn from two sources: the first 160 participants of the ongoing ImmuneRACE study, and fewer than 1,500 subjects contributed by 6 global collaborators. The prospective study material was composed of cDNA or gDNA derived from T cells, B-cell-depleted T cells, or PBMCs. Nearly every sample came with metadata listing a de-identified subject ID, COVID-19 status, age in years and sex.

General study outcomes and caveats: The quantity of clinical and demographic metadata differed by source and by participant and was supplied without curation.

About this clone itself: Its cognate antigen has yet to be identified. Per-base quality was not reported, and no clone a single base away is much larger than it.

The V end loses 4 bases and the J end loses 0 bases, and a stretch of 7 bases separates them. The CDR3 has 14 amino acids, counting the end cysteine and phenylalanine. The entry retains the CDR3 DNA only, 42 bases that are in frame from base 1. CDR1 SGHDT and CDR2 YYEEEE are derived from the germline V gene. Each collaborating institution followed its own protocols to collect whole blood in K2EDTA tubes. Collaborator samples were shipped for TCRbeta analysis as frozen whole blood, isolated PBMCs, or DNA extracted from either sample type. TCRbeta CDR3 regions were amplified from genomic DNA by means of the immunoSEQ Assay, a bias-controlled multiplex PCR. The published analysis was carried out like this. Within the assay, amplification of reference gene primers was used to estimate how many nucleated cells each sample contained. To quantify the absolute abundance of each unique TCRbeta CDR3 rearrangement, sequence reads were collapsed and filtered. For each sample, productive Simpson clonality was calculated as the square root of Simpson's diversity index over productive rearrangements. TCRdb mirrors the immuneACCESS table, restricted to in-frame sequences. Some clones are absent from its copies; in checked studies, under half trace to an unresolved V gene, and the reason for the others is unknown. For V, J and clone size, that table is used; D and trimming come from the DNA. A total of 210,000 or so clones appear in this sample, roughly 86% of them only once. Of the sample, less than 3.5% is held by the ten largest clones.

Sequencing used peripheral blood. This chain joins TRBV5-6 to TRBJ1-4; the D gene is perhaps TRBD1, on 5 matching bases. The receptor comes from a woman aged 60-75 years with acute or convalescent COVID-19. In nucleotides, the sequence is TGTGCCAGCAGCCTGACAGCAACTAATGAAAAACTGTTTTTT. It translates as CASSLTATNEKLFF.